Listed here are 17 T cell receptor beta chains from one sample, sequenced in a study of blood T cell repertoires in COVID-19. Generated by immunoSEQ multiplex PCR, the TCRdb table keeps only in-frame clones and is missing some. This sample carries approximately 260,000 clones, roughly 80% of them seen once, and the ten largest clones take roughly 10%. The sample taken for sequencing was peripheral blood. The receptors originated from a woman older than 75 with acute or convalescent COVID-19.

In this sample, this clone turned up once. The chain links TRBV19 to TRBJ1-5; 8 nucleotides match TRBD1. CDR3 length: 13 residues. V shed 7 bases and J 9 bases; nucleotides not matched to a gene: 8. Germline V CDR1 and CDR2: LNHDA, SQIVND (reference sequence). In nucleotides, the CDR3 is TGTGCCAGTAATACGATAGGGACAGGGCCCCAGCATTTT. It translates to CASNTIGTGPQHF.

This clone was seen a handful of times. The chain couples TRBV10-2 to TRBJ1-5; 12 nucleotides match TRBD1. The germline gives CDR1 WSHSY, CDR2 SAAADI. CDR3 length: 14 amino acids. The junction had 3 bases not matched to a gene; V was cut back by 6 bases and J by 6 bases. The chain's CDR3 is CASRGQGAGQPQHF. DNA for the CDR3: TGCGCCAGCAGGGGACAGGGGGCGGGTCAGCCCCAGCATTTT.

The genes are TRBV11-2 and TRBJ2-2; TRBD2 is a possible D gene (5 bases). Trimming cost V 6 bases and J 2 bases, with 13 bases left between them. The germline V gene has CDR1 SGHAT and CDR2 FQNNGV. The CDR3 sequence is 15 residues long. CDR3 bases: TGTGCCAGCAGTCAACCGGGATACAACACCGGGGAGCTGTTTTTT. Encoded protein: CASSQPGYNTGELFF. The complete variable domain, with remaining parts taken from reference TRBV11-2 and TRBJ2-2, reads EAGVAQSPRYKIIEKRQSVAFWCNPISGHATLYWYQQILGQGPKLLIQFQNNGVVDDSQLPKDRFSAERLKGVDSTLKIQPAKLEDSAVYLCASSQPGYNTGELFFGEGSRLTVL.

The chain employs TRBV11-3 and TRBJ2-1; D is ambiguous. V dropped 0 bases and J dropped 4 bases, with 22 bases sitting between them. Germline V gene lookup returns CDR1 SGHNT and CDR2 YENEEA. The CDR3 has 19 residues. The CDR3 reads CASSLDSSPGGRQYNEQFF. The CDR3 region has the DNA TGTGCCAGCAGCTTAGACTCCAGTCCCGGTGGCAGACAATACAATGAGCAGTTCTTC. Supplemented by reference TRBV11-3 and TRBJ2-1, the full variable domain reads EAGVVQSPRYKIIEKKQPVAFWCNPISGHNTLYWYLQNLGQGPELLIRYENEEAVDDSQLPKDRFSAERLKGVDSTLKIQPAELGDSAVYLCASSLDSSPGGRQYNEQFFGPGTRLTVL.

In its sample, this clone was seen a few times. V usage is TRBV6-5 and J usage is TRBJ2-7; 9 bases fit TRBD2. The J segment lost 3 bases and the V segment lost 6 bases, leaving 3 bases of the junction unmatched. The CDR3 covers 13 residues. Germline assignment: CDR1 MNHEY and CDR2 SVGAGI. The DNA for the CDR3 is TGTGCCAGCAGCCTAGCGGGGCGCTACGAGCAGTACTTC. This encodes CASSLAGRYEQYF.

The rearrangement joins TRBV6-1 to TRBJ1-5, with 8 bases identical to TRBD1. Trimming cost V 3 bases and J 3 bases; bases outside gene matches: 7. Looked up from germline, CDR1 is MNHNS and CDR2 is SASEGT. The CDR3 totals 16 residues. The CDR3, as DNA: TGTGCCAGCAGTGATGCGGACAGGGTTCTCAATCAGCCCCAGCATTTT. Protein product: CASSDADRVLNQPQHF.

The chain links TRBV5-5 to TRBJ2-1, with TRBD1 as a possible D gene (6 bases). V was pared by 0 bases and J by 5 bases, with 12 bases between. This CDR3 comprises 15 residues. The germline gives CDR1 SGHKS, CDR2 YYEKEE (reference sequence). The CDR3 is CASSLGQAYNNEQFF. Written as DNA, the CDR3 is TGTGCCAGCAGCTTGGGACAGGCCTACAACAATGAGCAGTTCTTC.

V usage is TRBV7-9 and J usage is TRBJ2-7, with 8 bases fitting TRBD1. V lost 5 bases to trimming and J lost 2 bases; unmatched junction nucleotides: 11. The CDR3 consists of 16 residues. Germline CDR1 reads SEHNR; CDR2 reads FQNEAQ (reference sequence). The CDR3 protein is CASSPGQDSWAYEQYF. CDR3 DNA sequence: TGTGCCAGCAGCCCGGGACAGGACTCCTGGGCCTACGAGCAGTACTTC.

The chain couples TRBV5-1 to TRBJ1-1; 10 bases map to TRBD1. Germline CDR1 SGHRS, CDR2 YFSETQ. This CDR3 is 16 amino acids long. The V and J ends lost 4 bases and 0 bases, in that order; junction bases with no gene match: 6. The CDR3 bases are TGCGCCAGCAGCCTAGGACAGGGGGACATGAACACTGAAGCTTTCTTT. It is translated as CASSLGQGDMNTEAFF.

This chain uses TRBV3-1 (or the pseudogene TRBV3-2) with TRBJ2-7, with TRBD2 matching over 9 bases. Losses at the gene ends were 2 bases for V and 2 bases for J; bases not matched to a gene: 7. The germline CDR1 and CDR2 sequences are LGHDT and YNNKEL (reference sequence). CDR3 length: 16 amino acids. CDR3 residues: CASSQYAGGEAYEQYF. DNA of the CDR3: TGTGCCAGCAGCCAATATGCGGGGGGGGAGGCCTACGAGCAGTACTTC.

V and J are TRBV5-4 and TRBJ2-3, with D tentatively TRBD1 (5 bases). The V end was cut by 0 bases, the J end by 0 bases, with 11 bases between. In germline, CDR1 is SGHNT, CDR2 YYREEE (reference sequence). The CDR3 is made up of 16 amino acids. The CDR3 nucleotides are TGTGCCAGCAGCTTGGGACAGTCGCCAAGCACAGATACGCAGTATTTT. Amino acids: CASSLGQSPSTDTQYF.

The gene calls are TRBV24-1 and TRBJ2-1, with 8 bases lining up with TRBD2. Germline lookup yields CDR1 KGHDR and CDR2 SFDVKD. The CDR3 contains 16 residues. The V and J ends lost 4 bases and 0 bases, in that order; junction bases with no gene match: 4. The CDR3 sequence is CATSDLAGVSYNEQFF. The DNA of the CDR3 is TGTGCCACCAGTGACCTAGCGGGCGTCTCCTACAATGAGCAGTTCTTC.

The V gene is TRBV3-1 (or the pseudogene TRBV3-2), the J gene TRBJ2-5; no clear D. Trimming removed 0 bases at V and 7 bases at J, with 12 bases between. Germline V lookup: CDR1 LGHDT, CDR2 YNNKEL (reference sequence). CDR3 length: 14 residues. The CDR3 is CASSQDEARRTQYF. Written as DNA, the CDR3 is TGTGCCAGCAGCCAAGATGAGGCACGGCGGACCCAGTACTTC.

The chain carries TRBV5-4 and TRBJ1-1, with 9 bases matching TRBD1. V lost 5 bases to trimming and J lost 2 bases; unmatched junction nucleotides: 13. This CDR3 is built from 17 residues. The germline V gene has CDR1 SGHNT and CDR2 YYREEE (reference sequence). Here the CDR3 DNA reads TGTGCCAGCAGTGGGGCGTCACAGGGGGCTAGAAACACTGAAGCTTTCTTT. It encodes CASSGASQGARNTEAFF.

The chain carries TRBV5-1 and TRBJ2-1; TRBD2 matches at 13 bases. The J segment lost 6 bases and the V segment lost 3 bases, leaving 3 bases of the junction unmatched. Germline loops: CDR1 SGHRS, CDR2 YFSETQ. The CDR3 length is 15 residues. The chain's CDR3 is CASSSGTSGANEQFF. The CDR3 DNA is TGCGCCAGCAGCTCCGGGACTAGCGGGGCCAATGAGCAGTTCTTC. Based on the CDR3 plus reference TRBV5-1 and TRBJ2-1, the full variable domain is KAGVTQTPRYLIKTRGQQVTLSCSPISGHRSVSWYQQTPGQGLQFLFEYFSETQRNKGNFPGRFSGRQFSNSRSEMNVSTLELGDSALYLCASSSGTSGANEQFFGPGTRLTVL.

CDR3 sequence reads: CASSPTGLYTDTQYF. The CDR3 DNA reads TGTGCCAGCAGCCCTACGGGACTCTACACAGATACGCAGTATTTT. The V gene is TRBV28, the J gene TRBJ2-3, with D possibly matching TRBD2 (6 bases). The CDR3 has 15 residues. Deletions cut 6 bases from V and 2 bases from J, with 15 bases between. The germline gives CDR1 MDHEN, CDR2 SYDVKM. Combining the CDR3 with reference TRBV28 and TRBJ2-3 gives the whole variable domain DVKVTQSSRYLVKRTGEKVFLECVQDMDHENMFWYRQDPGLGLRLIYFSYDVKMKEKGDIPEGYSVSREKKERFSLILESASTNQTSMYLCASSPTGLYTDTQYFGPGTRLTVL.

This clone has only a few counts. The rearrangement links TRBV7-8 to TRBJ1-1; D unclear. The V gene's germline CDR1 is SGHVS and CDR2 FQNEAQ. Trimming took off 6 bases at V and 10 bases at J, with 21 bases between the two ends. The CDR3 consists of 14 residues. The CDR3 here is CASSSDWGGMGAFF. Here the CDR3 DNA reads TGTGCCAGCAGTTCCGACTGGGGAGGCATGGGAGCTTTCTTT. The whole variable domain, filled in from reference TRBV7-8 and TRBJ1-1, reads GAGVSQSPRYKVAKRGQDVALRCDPISGHVSLFWYQQALGQGPEFLTYFQNEAQLDKSGLPSDRFFAERPEGSVSTLKIQRTQQEDSAVYLCASSSDWGGMGAFFGQGTRLTVV.